Reported below is one T cell receptor (beta chain). This entry comes from a study of technical replicates of blood from a handful of donors. V shed 2 bases, J shed 0 bases, and the junction held 3 bases outside the gene matches. The CDR3 extends over 16 amino acids. CDR1 and CDR2 (germline): MNHNY, SVGAGI (reference sequence). Generated by immunoSEQ multiplex PCR, the TCRdb table keeps only in-frame clones and is missing some. The table shows 65,000 to 90,000 clones, with roughly 90% occurring only once. Sequencing was carried out using PBMCs. The V and J genes are TRBV6-6 and TRBJ2-4; 8 nucleotides align to TRBD2. The receptor was derived from a human donor in good health. Some clones in this sample may be carry-over from other donors' samples. For the CDR3, the DNA is TGTGCCAGCAGTTACCAGCGGGGGCAAGCCAAAAACATTCAGTACTTC. As protein: CASSYQRGQAKNIQYF.